This is a list of T cell receptor beta chains from one sample in a study of control samples from healthy donors and cancer patients. Measured with immunoSEQ multiplex PCR; TCRdb has only the in-frame clones, and not every one. The table lists about 77,000 clones, roughly 92% of them singletons. Sequenced input: blood. These TCRs come from an older woman in good health. CDR3s include the opening cysteine and the closing phenylalanine or tryptophan. The D gene is left open where the match is weak. Clone size is shown for a subset of rows, as once, few, many or a class of expanded clone.

v_gene: TRBV6-4; d_gene: .; abundance: .; j_gene: TRBJ2-2; CDR3aa: CASSAGPNTGELFF; CDR3nt: TGTGCCAGCTCGGCGGGACCGAACACCGGGGAGCTGTTTTTT
v_gene: TRBV5-8; d_gene: TRBD2; abundance: .; j_gene: TRBJ2-2; CDR3aa: CASSLDLSGRAGSGELFF; CDR3nt: TGTGCCAGCAGCTTGGATCTGAGCGGGAGGGCCGGATCCGGGGAGCTGTTTTTT
v_gene: TRBV10-3; d_gene: .; abundance: .; j_gene: TRBJ1-2; CDR3aa: CAIRTGQSIYGYTF; CDR3nt: TGTGCCATCAGAACCGGACAGTCGATCTATGGCTACACCTTC
v_gene: TRBV6-2/TRBV6-3; d_gene: TRBD1; abundance: .; j_gene: TRBJ1-2; CDR3aa: CASSRYRGGYGYTF; CDR3nt: TGTGCCAGCAGTAGGTACAGGGGTGGCTATGGCTACACCTTC
v_gene: TRBV5-4; d_gene: .; abundance: .; j_gene: TRBJ1-2; CDR3aa: CASSLGVGREAYGYTF; CDR3nt: TGTGCCAGCAGCTTGGGGGTGGGACGAGAGGCCTATGGCTACACCTTC
v_gene: TRBV2; d_gene: .; abundance: .; j_gene: TRBJ2-7; CDR3aa: CASRDRDASYEQYF; CDR3nt: TGTGCCAGCAGGGACCGGGACGCTTCCTACGAGCAGTACTTC
v_gene: TRBV5-1; d_gene: .; abundance: .; j_gene: TRBJ1-1; CDR3aa: CASSLEGRDTEAFF; CDR3nt: TGCGCCAGCAGCTTGGAAGGGCGGGACACTGAAGCTTTCTTT
v_gene: TRBV2; d_gene: .; abundance: .; j_gene: TRBJ1-1; CDR3aa: CASSVSPGADTEAFF; CDR3nt: TGTGCCAGCAGTGTCTCGCCGGGGGCGGACACTGAAGCTTTCTTT
v_gene: TRBV5-1; d_gene: .; abundance: .; j_gene: TRBJ1-5; CDR3aa: CASSLVGESNQPQHF; CDR3nt: TGCGCCAGCAGCTTGGTGGGCGAGAGCAATCAGCCCCAGCATTTT
v_gene: TRBV5-6; d_gene: TRBD1; abundance: .; j_gene: TRBJ1-2; CDR3aa: CASSFGQGNYGYTF; CDR3nt: TGTGCCAGCAGCTTCGGACAGGGCAACTATGGCTACACCTTC
v_gene: TRBV7-8; d_gene: TRBD1; abundance: .; j_gene: TRBJ1-2; CDR3aa: CASSLRDSRGYTF; CDR3nt: TGTGCCAGCAGCCTTCGGGACAGCAGGGGCTACACCTTC
v_gene: TRBV10-2; d_gene: .; abundance: .; j_gene: TRBJ2-7; CDR3aa: CASSGSGATYEQYF; CDR3nt: TGCGCCAGCAGTGGATCGGGGGCCACCTACGAGCAGTACTTC
v_gene: TRBV6-5; d_gene: TRBD1; abundance: .; j_gene: TRBJ1-1; CDR3aa: CASSYSFGDSEAFF; CDR3nt: TGTGCCAGCAGTTACTCGTTCGGGGACAGTGAAGCTTTCTTT
v_gene: TRBV28; d_gene: .; abundance: .; j_gene: TRBJ1-2; CDR3aa: CASSSPSQNYGYTF; CDR3nt: TGTGCCAGCAGTTCTCCCTCCCAAAACTATGGCTACACCTTC
v_gene: TRBV10-3; d_gene: TRBD2; abundance: .; j_gene: TRBJ2-1; CDR3aa: CAISDNGLAGGSSEQFF; CDR3nt: TGTGCCATCAGTGATAACGGACTAGCGGGAGGGTCGTCTGAGCAGTTCTTC
v_gene: TRBV24-1; d_gene: .; abundance: .; j_gene: TRBJ1-2; CDR3aa: CATSDTGYYGYTF; CDR3nt: TGTGCCACCAGTGATACAGGTTACTATGGCTACACCTTC
v_gene: TRBV7-9; d_gene: TRBD2; abundance: .; j_gene: TRBJ2-2; CDR3aa: CARGLAANTGELFF; CDR3nt: TGTGCCAGGGGACTAGCGGCGAACACCGGGGAGCTGTTTTTT
v_gene: TRBV30; d_gene: .; abundance: .; j_gene: TRBJ1-5; CDR3aa: CAWSVRLNQPQHF; CDR3nt: TGTGCCTGGAGTGTGAGGCTCAATCAGCCCCAGCATTTT
v_gene: TRBV19; d_gene: .; abundance: .; j_gene: TRBJ2-1; CDR3aa: CASNGWDYNEQFF; CDR3nt: TGTGCCAGCAACGGATGGGACTACAATGAGCAGTTCTTC
v_gene: TRBV19; d_gene: .; abundance: .; j_gene: TRBJ2-1; CDR3aa: CASSQKASGVLNEQFF; CDR3nt: TGTGCCAGTAGTCAAAAGGCGTCAGGGGTACTCAATGAGCAGTTCTTC
v_gene: TRBV4-1; d_gene: .; abundance: many; j_gene: TRBJ1-1; CDR3aa: CASSQEVPAGLDTEAFF; CDR3nt: TGCGCCAGCAGCCAAGAGGTGCCAGCAGGGTTAGACACTGAAGCTTTCTTT
v_gene: TRBV19; d_gene: TRBD2; abundance: .; j_gene: TRBJ2-1; CDR3aa: CASSPRSSGTAGVKNEQFF; CDR3nt: TGTGCCAGTAGTCCCCGGAGTAGCGGGACCGCGGGGGTAAAAAATGAGCAGTTCTTC
v_gene: TRBV12-3/TRBV12-4; d_gene: .; abundance: .; j_gene: TRBJ2-2; CDR3aa: CASSFGLERELFF; CDR3nt: TGTGCCAGCAGTTTCGGTCTTGAAAGGGAGCTGTTTTTT
v_gene: TRBV15; d_gene: TRBD1; abundance: few; j_gene: TRBJ2-7; CDR3aa: CATSGQGEGYEQYF; CDR3nt: TGTGCCACCAGCGGGCAGGGGGAAGGGTACGAGCAGTACTTC
v_gene: TRBV18; d_gene: TRBD2; abundance: .; j_gene: TRBJ2-1; CDR3aa: CASSPTAGLAGVGNEQFF; CDR3nt: TGTGCCAGCTCACCAACCGCGGGACTAGCGGGAGTAGGCAATGAGCAGTTCTTC
v_gene: TRBV6-2/TRBV6-3; d_gene: .; abundance: .; j_gene: TRBJ2-7; CDR3aa: CASSYGRNYEQYF; CDR3nt: TGTGCCAGCAGTTATGGGCGGAACTACGAGCAGTACTTC
v_gene: TRBV5-1; d_gene: .; abundance: .; j_gene: TRBJ1-1; CDR3aa: CASTQTEDTEAFF; CDR3nt: TGCGCCAGCACTCAGACAGAGGACACTGAAGCTTTCTTT
v_gene: TRBV6-5; d_gene: .; abundance: .; j_gene: TRBJ1-1; CDR3aa: CAINEEDGKNTEAFF; CDR3nt: TGTGCCATCAACGAAGAGGACGGAAAGAACACTGAAGCTTTCTTT
v_gene: TRBV6-1; d_gene: TRBD1; abundance: .; j_gene: TRBJ1-5; CDR3aa: CASSTGTGRNQPQHF; CDR3nt: TGTGCCAGCAGTACCGGGACAGGGCGCAATCAGCCCCAGCATTTT
v_gene: TRBV10-3; d_gene: .; abundance: once; j_gene: TRBJ1-6; CDR3aa: CAISAVAAGGNSPLHF; CDR3nt: TGTGCCATCAGTGCCGTCGCCGCCGGGGGGAATTCACCCCTCCACTTT
v_gene: TRBV5-1; d_gene: .; abundance: .; j_gene: TRBJ1-2; CDR3aa: CASSRTDYGYTF; CDR3nt: TGCGCCAGCAGCCGGACGGACTATGGCTACACCTTC
v_gene: TRBV7-9; d_gene: .; abundance: .; j_gene: TRBJ1-2; CDR3aa: CASTNDNYGYTF; CDR3nt: TGTGCCAGCACGAATGACAACTATGGCTACACCTTC
v_gene: TRBV9; d_gene: .; abundance: .; j_gene: TRBJ2-7; CDR3aa: CASSVASGATYEQYF; CDR3nt: TGTGCCAGCAGCGTAGCGTCGGGCGCGACCTACGAGCAGTACTTC
v_gene: TRBV7-9; d_gene: .; abundance: .; j_gene: TRBJ2-1; CDR3aa: CASSFTPIAASYNEQFF; CDR3nt: TGTGCCAGCAGCTTCACTCCCATAGCGGCCTCCTACAATGAGCAGTTCTTC
v_gene: TRBV6-5; d_gene: TRBD2; abundance: .; j_gene: TRBJ2-7; CDR3aa: CASSYSGTSFYEQYF; CDR3nt: TGTGCCAGCAGTTACTCGGGGACTAGCTTCTACGAGCAGTACTTC
v_gene: TRBV5-1; d_gene: .; abundance: .; j_gene: TRBJ2-7; CDR3aa: CASSLAAGQLSYEQYF; CDR3nt: TGCGCCAGCAGCTTGGCGGCCGGGCAGCTCTCCTACGAGCAGTACTTC
v_gene: TRBV20-1; d_gene: .; abundance: .; j_gene: TRBJ2-5; CDR3aa: CSASGPETQYF; CDR3nt: TGCAGTGCTAGCGGTCCGGAGACCCAGTACTTC
v_gene: TRBV6-5; d_gene: .; abundance: .; j_gene: TRBJ2-1; CDR3aa: CASAAGIIVNEQFF; CDR3nt: TGTGCCAGCGCTGCGGGAATCATAGTAAATGAGCAGTTCTTC
v_gene: TRBV19; d_gene: .; abundance: .; j_gene: TRBJ1-1; CDR3aa: CASRMDRGFGNTEAFF; CDR3nt: TGTGCCAGTAGGATGGATAGGGGGTTCGGGAACACTGAAGCTTTCTTT
v_gene: TRBV6-6; d_gene: TRBD1; abundance: .; j_gene: TRBJ2-7; CDR3aa: CASSWTGGVREQYF; CDR3nt: TGTGCCAGCAGTTGGACAGGGGGAGTACGGGAGCAGTACTTC
v_gene: TRBV30; d_gene: .; abundance: .; j_gene: TRBJ2-6; CDR3aa: CAWIRLNPNAGANVLTF; CDR3nt: TGTGCCTGGATTCGACTAAACCCCAACGCTGGGGCCAACGTCCTGACTTTC
v_gene: TRBV24-1; d_gene: TRBD2; abundance: .; j_gene: TRBJ2-1; CDR3aa: CATGGGNEQFF; CDR3nt: TGTGCCACCGGGGGGGGCAATGAGCAGTTCTTC
v_gene: TRBV28; d_gene: TRBD1; abundance: .; j_gene: TRBJ1-1; CDR3aa: CASSPFPGGGDTEAFF; CDR3nt: TGTGCCAGCAGTCCTTTCCCAGGGGGCGGCGACACTGAAGCTTTCTTT
v_gene: TRBV2; d_gene: .; abundance: .; j_gene: TRBJ2-7; CDR3aa: CASSEVRADPTYEQYF; CDR3nt: TGTGCCAGCAGTGAAGTAAGAGCGGACCCTACCTACGAGCAGTACTTC
v_gene: TRBV19; d_gene: TRBD2; abundance: .; j_gene: TRBJ2-5; CDR3aa: CASSIGSGGRVETQYF; CDR3nt: TGTGCCAGTAGTATCGGGTCGGGAGGCCGCGTGGAGACCCAGTACTTC
v_gene: TRBV19; d_gene: .; abundance: .; j_gene: TRBJ1-3; CDR3aa: CASSIRDTYGNTIYF; CDR3nt: TGTGCCAGTAGTATAAGGGATACGTACGGAAACACCATATATTTT